The clone carrying this TCR beta chain has ten or more counts. Trimming cost V 0 bases and J 5 bases; bases outside gene matches: 8. Germline V gene data show CDR1 as MNHNY and CDR2 as SVGAGI (reference sequence). This CDR3 is 16 amino acids long. This record belongs to a study of T cells in Graves' hyperthyroidism and ophthalmopathy. Template material for amplifying TCR beta CDR3 regions consisted of RNA transcripts. TCR CDR3 underwent first-round RT-PCR with the HTBI primer set. Each CDR3 protein is one row after TCRdb ran MiXCR on the multiplex PCR reads. The repertoire includes some 270,000 distinct CDR3 sequences, 24% of them detected once, and roughly 40% sits in the top ten.

The clonotype comes from a middle-aged woman with Graves' ophthalmopathy. The genes are TRBV6-6 and TRBJ2-7; TRBD2 matches 9 bases. The sequenced sample consisted of blood. The CDR3: CASSYSQGTSRHEQYF. For the CDR3, the DNA is TGTGCCAGCAGTTACTCGCAAGGGACTAGCAGACACGAGCAGTACTTC.